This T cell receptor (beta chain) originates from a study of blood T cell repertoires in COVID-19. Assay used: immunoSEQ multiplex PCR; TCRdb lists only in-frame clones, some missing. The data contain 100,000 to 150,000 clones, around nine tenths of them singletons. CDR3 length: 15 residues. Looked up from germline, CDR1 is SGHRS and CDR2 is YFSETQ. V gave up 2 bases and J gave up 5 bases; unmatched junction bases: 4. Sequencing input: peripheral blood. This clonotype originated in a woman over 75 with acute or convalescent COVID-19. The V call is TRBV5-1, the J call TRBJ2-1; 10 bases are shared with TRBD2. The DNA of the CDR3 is TGCGCCAGCAGCTTAGGAACTAGCGGGAACAATGAGCAGTTCTTC. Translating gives CASSLGTSGNNEQFF. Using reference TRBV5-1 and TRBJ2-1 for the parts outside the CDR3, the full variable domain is KAGVTQTPRYLIKTRGQQVTLSCSPISGHRSVSWYQQTPGQGLQFLFEYFSETQRNKGNFPGRFSGRQFSNSRSEMNVSTLELGDSALYLCASSLGTSGNNEQFFGPGTRLTVL.